This T cell receptor beta chain was documented in a study of cytomegalovirus exposure and HLA in healthy donors (dated by TCRdb to about 2017). At the level of the whole study: An earlier analysis of several hundred of the donors reported 276 Gb of sequence data and 90 million to 120 million unique TCR beta sequences obtained from roughly 180 million T cells. An early release covering more than 500 HLA-typed donors comprised around 300 gigabases of sequencing data and 85 million or so unique TCR sequences. Of the roughly 410 genotyped donors, roughly 80% were placed in the genetic ancestry cluster associated with self-reported Caucasian donors. The study aimed to test whether cataloging public T cell receptors could reveal signatures of past pathogen exposure. The study profiled the T cell repertoires of 500 to 800 subjects by immunosequencing and related them to cytomegalovirus serostatus. In addition to the first cohort of approximately 650 subjects, a separate validation cohort of 120 different subjects was used. High-throughput TCR immunosequencing, statistical association of individual TCRs with disease status, and machine learning were combined to predict cytomegalovirus infection status. A later analysis re-examined previously published TCR beta repertoires from 500 to 700 donors and added high-resolution HLA genotyping to investigate patterns of TCR occurrence. Rather than using new phenotypic data, the later analysis identified candidate immune exposures from TCR beta sequences and from how often those sequences occurred across donors. An earlier analysis of 587 of the donors applied high-throughput TCR beta sequencing to assess whether each TCR beta V gene segment acted as functional or pseudogenic. Donor age, sex, ethnicity and CMV serostatus were compiled alongside the repertoire data. A later genetic analysis used genome-wide SNP genotypes for about 65% of the roughly 670 donors, treating that subset as a discovery cohort. All discovery cohort repertoires had been generated using a single sequencing platform. Class I and class II HLA loci were covered by the typing at four-digit resolution. Typing coverage differed by locus: A, B, C, DRB1 and DQB1 were typed in roughly 620-630 donors, DQA1 in 500 to 550, DPA1 in 600 to 610, and DPB1 in approximately 450. Because of strong linkage in the cohort, 4 to 6 DR-DQ haplotypes were treated as single units for association and clustering. On average, roughly 250,000 unique TCR beta nucleotide sequences were sequenced per donor among some 430 genotyped donors of the cohort, with roughly 18% of those sequences being non-productive.

Including cysteine and phenylalanine, the CDR3 has 16 amino acids. The kept DNA is CDR3 alone, 48 bases in frame from the first base. Based on the germline V gene (reference sequence), the CDR1 and CDR2 sequences are SEHNR and FQNEAQ. Trimming takes 5 bases from V and 0 bases from J, and the germline ends sit 16 bases apart. This clone was detected only a few times. The specificity of this receptor is unknown. No quality values exist for individual bases; no much larger clone is one base distant. The investigation overall reported the following: The presence/absence analyses assumed that sequencing depth was roughly uniform across donors, and that assumption may not be true. In an earlier analysis of 587 of the donors, most TCR beta V segments appeared in productive rearrangements about 87% or about 30% of the time, broadly matching IMGT annotations. Several of the top co-occurrence clusters appeared to be linked to parvovirus B19, influenza, CMV and Epstein-Barr virus, according to a later analysis. A group of highly shared sequence variants was considered likely to be a technical artifact of the sequencing pipeline. In vitro tests confirmed that a few of the cytomegalovirus-associated TCR beta chains recognize cytomegalovirus antigens. The authors suggested that the approach could potentially be generalized to other disease states and immunological phenotypes. In this cohort, only TCR beta chains were sequenced, and detectable features were limited by the absence of alpha or paired-chain data. Cytomegalovirus status was reported to be diagnosed by the classifier with high specificity and sensitivity in both the original and validation cohorts. A later genetic analysis associated a missense DCLRE1C variant with V-gene and J-gene trimming of TCR beta chains, and an independent cohort replicated the association. A later analysis found that most CMV-associated TCR beta chains appeared HLA-restricted, with HLA associations seemingly driven largely by CMV exposure. Because some donors lacked HLA typing at each locus, the association tests relied only on the typed subset. Correlated functional status among segregating V segments might reflect linkage disequilibrium, but an unknown experimental factor could not be ruled out. In a later genetic analysis, fewer N-insertions in productive TCRs were reported among donors in an Asian-associated ancestry cluster than the roughly 710-donor mean. At a false discovery rate of 0.05, a later analysis linked around 15,000 TCR beta sequences to specific HLA alleles. Compared with equally common non-associated chains, HLA-associated TCR beta chains in a later analysis were more clonally expanded and had lower generation probabilities. In the study, approximately 160 TCR beta chains were listed as associated with cytomegalovirus. In a later analysis, TCR association rates were found to vary across HLA loci, with the most associated TCRs seen for DRB1 alleles and the fewest for HLA-C alleles. CMV serostatus was the only immune exposure information available for the cohort. When HLA alleles, especially DR and DQ, strongly co-occurred, attributing TCR associations to individual alleles was difficult. Because counts were too low, 15 or so rarely observed V segments, including chromosome 9 orphons, were excluded from the earlier analysis of about 500 of the donors. Most TCR sequences were observed very rarely across donors, whereas some public TCRs were present in many individuals. A further reported finding was that TCR beta sequences accurately predicted the HLA-A and HLA-B alleles for most subjects in the first cohort. Because the 87-base-pair reads could not distinguish some IMGT-functional V segments, including TRBV6-2 and TRBV6-3, those segments were excluded.

The cohort comprised some 730 healthy bone marrow donors. At the time of sampling, every cohort member was nominally healthy, though immune exposures that went unrecorded were likely present. The donor tested CMV seronegative, placing the donor among the 350 to 400 seronegative members of the cohort. Each donor provided a peripheral blood sample, and peripheral blood mononuclear cells were used for TCR beta sequencing. Genomic DNA extraction from the blood cell samples was performed with the Qiagen DNeasy Blood Extraction Kit. Library prep was done by the immunoSEQ multiplex PCR assay. The multiplex PCR relied on a mix of 60 forward primers for TCR Vbeta segments and 13 reverse primers for TCR Jbeta segments. A multiplex PCR assay on genomic DNA amplified the CDR3 region of rearranged TCR beta genes. Amplified TCR beta libraries were sequenced as 87-base-pair reads on the Illumina HiSeq System. The original methods were these. A later analysis counted approximately 76 million unique TCR beta chains across the 690 or so repertoires, and some 12 million of these chains were shared by at least two donors. A nearest-neighbor algorithm error-corrected the raw reads and collapsed the reads into unique sequences, merging closely related sequences to remove PCR and sequencing errors. V, D and J gene segments were assigned by aligning CDR3 sequences to IMGT reference sequences. For a sequence to be retained, at least a six-nucleotide match to both a V gene segment and a J gene segment was required. Rearrangements were classified as productive when the CDR3 lacked stop codons and remained in frame with V and J, and all other rearrangements were classified as non-productive. CDR3 was defined by IMGT convention, running from the second conserved V-encoded cysteine to the conserved J-encoded phenylalanine. Sequences without an unambiguous match to a single V gene segment were excluded from the earlier analysis of approximately 600 of the donors. An earlier analysis of 550 to 650 of the donors classified V segments as functional when productive rearrangements were above 56.7% and as segregating when the standard deviation between donors was above 5%. A statistical classification framework was built for diagnosing cytomegalovirus status from the catalog of TCR beta chain sequences. V and J gene assignment, in a later analysis, came from comparing TCR nucleotide sequences with IMGT/GENE-DB human TR gene sequences. A later analysis assigned CDR3 sequences and most-parsimonious VDJ recombination scenarios with the TCRdist pipeline. In a later analysis, each TCR beta chain was defined by its CDR3 amino acid sequence together with its V-gene family, and reads without a unique V-gene family were excluded. In a later analysis, around 650 highly shared, low-generation-probability nucleotide sequences were removed to address suspected cross-contamination and a sequencing artifact. In a later analysis, a clonal expansion index was calculated for each public chain from normalized within-repertoire ranks of inferred template counts. In a later analysis, generation probabilities were computed with a VDJ recombination model fitted to out-of-frame rearrangements, and the resulting probabilities were checked against IGoR. Hypergeometric tests were used in a later analysis to score TCR-TCR, TCR-HLA and TCR-CMV co-occurrence, with a repertoire-size bias correction applied to the TCR pairs. In a later analysis, false discovery rates were estimated by permuting HLA or CMV assignments 20 times. In a later analysis, co-occurring TCRs were grouped using DBSCAN, with TCRdist sequence similarity added in when clustering inside HLA-allele-positive subsets. Co-occurrence clustering excluded repertoires with fewer than 30,000 or more than 120,000 public chains, plus five with anomalous nucleotide sharing. In its TCRdb copy, this immuneACCESS table keeps in-frame sequences only and misses some clones. Where compared with another copy, unresolved V genes explain less than half of these, and the others have no known cause. Clone size and V and J calls were adopted from that table, with D and trimming inferred from the DNA. The sample data list fewer than 150,000 clones, and around four fifths of these were observed just once. The biggest ten clones account for 2% to 2.5% of the sample.

Sequenced: PBMCs. The V gene is TRBV7-9 and the J gene is TRBJ1-1; the best D guess is TRBD1, with 6 bases matching. The receptor was derived from a man aged 25-45 years in good health and CMV-seronegative. This receptor carries the CDR3 CASSAGGGHLNTEAFF. The DNA sequence is given as TGTGCCAGCAGCGCCGGGGGGGGACACTTGAACACTGAAGCTTTCTTT.